This passage covers 11 T cell receptor beta chains from one sample sequenced in a study of cytomegalovirus exposure and HLA in healthy donors. The PCR employed 60 Vbeta primers together with 13 Jbeta primers. Libraries were prepared by immunoSEQ multiplex PCR; TCRdb keeps only in-frame clonotypes and omits some of them. The sample holds approximately 200,000 clones; under 80% are singletons and the top ten take approximately 0.22%. Sequences were obtained from PBMCs. The receptors shown here come from a girl aged 2 to 10 in good health and CMV-seronegative.

This rearrangement joins TRBV7-9 to TRBJ1-3, with TRBD1 matching over 7 bases. The CDR3 loop spans 17 amino acids. The V segment lost 1 base and the J segment 0 bases; nucleotides outside the gene matches: 6. The germline V gene encodes CDR1 SEHNR and CDR2 FQNEAQ (reference sequence). CDR3 residues: CASSLGRTGYSGNTIYF. In DNA form, the CDR3 reads TGTGCCAGCAGCTTAGGGCGGACAGGATACTCTGGAAACACCATATATTTT.

The V gene is TRBV7-9, the J gene TRBJ2-3, with 10 bases that match TRBD1. The CDR3 is made up of 18 amino acids. CDR1 SEHNR and CDR2 FQNEAQ come from the germline V gene (reference sequence). V shed 3 bases, J shed 2 bases, and the junction held 11 bases outside the gene matches. For the CDR3, the DNA is TGTGCCAGCAGCTTTCCGGGACAGGGGAAAAGAAACACAGATACGCAGTATTTT. Translating gives CASSFPGQGKRNTDTQYF.

This clone was counted only a few times. This chain uses TRBV19 with TRBJ2-2, with 8 nucleotides matching TRBD1. The CDR3 is 13 amino acids. Germline V lookup: CDR1 LNHDA, CDR2 SQIVND (reference sequence). With V trimmed by 10 bases and J by 3 bases, 4 bases remained unmatched. CDR3 sequence (DNA): TGTGCCACCCAGGGGGCGTACACCGGGGAGCTGTTTTTT. It yields the protein CATQGAYTGELFF.

This clone was seen only a few times. The rearrangement links TRBV5-4 to TRBJ2-1; D perhaps matches TRBD1 (6 bases). V lost 4 bases and J lost 3, with 17 bases in between. There are 16 residues in the CDR3. Per the germline V gene, CDR1 is SGHNT and CDR2 is YYREEE (reference sequence). The chain's CDR3 is CASSPRRVQGYNEQFF. CDR3 DNA sequence: TGTGCCAGCAGCCCTAGGCGGGTACAGGGCTACAATGAGCAGTTCTTC. Full variable domain (rest looked up from reference TRBV5-4 and TRBJ2-1): ETGVTQSPTHLIKTRGQQVTLRCSSQSGHNTVSWYQQALGQGPQFIFQYYREEENGRGNFPPRFSGLQFPNYSSELNVNALELDDSALYLCASSPRRVQGYNEQFFGPGTRLTVL.

The chain employs TRBV2 and TRBJ1-3; D possibly corresponds to TRBD1 (6 bases). The CDR3 is 14 amino acids. V was pared by 6 bases and J by 2 bases, with 11 bases between. CDR1 and CDR2 (germline): SNHLY, FYNNEI. The CDR3 DNA follows: TGTGCCAGCAGCTCGCGGACAGCTGGAAACACCATATATTTT. This sequence encodes CASSSRTAGNTIYF.

This CDR3 is CASRRQGRGDTQYF. The CDR3 nucleotides read TGTGCCAGCAGAAGACAGGGAAGGGGGGATACGCAGTATTTT. The rearrangement links TRBV6-6 to TRBJ2-3, with 7 bases that match TRBD1. CDR3 size: 14 residues. The V segment lost 6 bases and the J segment 6 bases; nucleotides outside the gene matches: 9. Germline V CDR1 and CDR2: MNHNY, SVGAGI (reference sequence).

The rearrangement uses TRBV7-2 and TRBJ1-2; the match to TRBD1 covers 10 bases. CDR1 SGHTA and CDR2 FQGNSA come from the germline V gene. Trimming took 5 bases from V and 2 from J; bases not matched to a gene: 11. This CDR3 contains 17 residues. Here the CDR3 reads CASSQGADRGRNYGYTF. CDR3 nucleotides: TGTGCCAGCAGCCAAGGAGCCGACAGGGGGCGGAACTATGGCTACACCTTC.

The J gene is TRBJ1-4, the V gene TRBV2, with D unresolved. The CDR3 totals 14 residues. CDR1 is SNHLY, CDR2 FYNNEI, per germline. The germline V and J ends were trimmed by 5 bases and 5 bases, with 12 bases remaining between them. The CDR3: CASSLSFTNEKLFF. DNA for the CDR3: TGTGCCAGCAGTCTCTCTTTTACAAATGAAAAACTGTTTTTT. Supplemented by reference TRBV2 and TRBJ1-4, the full variable domain reads EPEVTQTPSHQVTQMGQEVILRCVPISNHLYFYWYRQILGQKVEFLVSFYNNEISEKSEIFDDQFSVERPDGSNFTLKIRSTKLEDSAMYFCASSLSFTNEKLFFGSGTQLSVL.

The genes are TRBV4-1 and TRBJ2-5; 8 bases match TRBD1. TRBJ2-7 matches the DNA end more closely, so the J call is doubtful. Germline CDR1 reads MGHRA; CDR2 reads YSYEKL. This CDR3 region has 14 residues. CDR3 coding DNA: TGCGCCAGCAGCCAAGGACAGGGGAACTACGAGCAGTACTTC. Encoded protein: CASSQGQGNYEQYF.

For this clone: Other DNA sequences in this specimen translate into the identical CDR3. The V and J genes are TRBV6-5 and TRBJ1-4; D remains unclear. V was pared by 5 bases and J by 0 bases, with 7 bases between. Germline V lookup: CDR1 MNHEY, CDR2 SVGAGI. The CDR3 contains 14 residues. The CDR3 nucleotides read TGTGCCAGCAGTAGTACAGCAACTAATGAAAAACTGTTTTTT. Its protein product is CASSSTATNEKLFF.

This clone was counted only a few times. The rearrangement uses TRBV10-3 and TRBJ1-1, with D possibly being TRBD1 (6 bases). The CDR3 extends over 14 amino acids. The ends were cut back, 4 bases at V and 3 bases at J, with 12 bases in the middle. Germline loops: CDR1 ENHRY, CDR2 SYGVKD. CDR3 nucleotides: TGTGCCATCAGTGGGACAGAAAGAGACACTGAAGCTTTCTTT. The encoded protein is CAISGTERDTEAFF.